This TCR beta chain came from a study of T cell responses to AZD1222 COVID-19 vaccine. General observations from the study: Just six or seven AZD1222 recipients tested seropositive at baseline.

Trimming took 4 bases from V and 4 from J, leaving 14 bases between them. The CDR3 contains 15 residues. Germline CDR1 KGHDR, CDR2 SFDVKD. Repertoires were generated with immunoSEQ multiplex PCR, while TCRdb's copy carries only in-frame clones and drops some. Of under 25,000 clones detected, around 82% appear once; the ten largest clones hold about 16%. About this clone itself: The antigen remains undetermined.

The TCR sequence derives from an adult who received the AZD1222 COVID-19 vaccine. The source material was peripheral blood, sampled 28 days after the second AZD1222 dose. V usage is TRBV24-1 and J usage is TRBJ2-3, with D unclear. Here the CDR3 DNA reads TGTGCCACCAGTGAACCCTCCGGTGGCTCAGATACGCAGTATTTT. Protein product: CATSEPSGGSDTQYF.